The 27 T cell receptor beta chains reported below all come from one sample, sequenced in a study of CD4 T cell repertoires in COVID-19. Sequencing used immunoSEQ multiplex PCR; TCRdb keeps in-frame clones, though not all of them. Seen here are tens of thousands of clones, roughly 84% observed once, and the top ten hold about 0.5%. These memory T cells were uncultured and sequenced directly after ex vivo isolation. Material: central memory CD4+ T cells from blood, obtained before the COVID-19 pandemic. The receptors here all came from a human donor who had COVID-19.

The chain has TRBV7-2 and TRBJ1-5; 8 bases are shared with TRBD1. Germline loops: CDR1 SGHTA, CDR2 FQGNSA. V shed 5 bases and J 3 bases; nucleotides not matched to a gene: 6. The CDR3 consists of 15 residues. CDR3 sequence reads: CASSPAGGNNQPQHF. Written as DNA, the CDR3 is TGTGCCAGCAGCCCCGCAGGGGGCAACAATCAGCCCCAGCATTTT.

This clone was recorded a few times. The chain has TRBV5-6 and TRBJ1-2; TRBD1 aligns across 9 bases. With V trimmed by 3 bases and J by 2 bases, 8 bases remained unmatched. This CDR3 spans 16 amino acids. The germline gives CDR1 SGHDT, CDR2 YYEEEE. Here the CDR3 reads CASSSTGTGRNYGYTF. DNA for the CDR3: TGTGCCAGCAGCTCTACCGGGACAGGGAGGAACTATGGCTACACCTTC. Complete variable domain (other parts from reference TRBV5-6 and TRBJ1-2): DAGVTQSPTHLIKTRGQQVTLRCSPKSGHDTVSWYQQALGQGPQFIFQYYEEEERQRGNFPDRFSGHQFPNYSSELNVNALLLGDSALYLCASSSTGTGRNYGYTFGSGTRLTVV.

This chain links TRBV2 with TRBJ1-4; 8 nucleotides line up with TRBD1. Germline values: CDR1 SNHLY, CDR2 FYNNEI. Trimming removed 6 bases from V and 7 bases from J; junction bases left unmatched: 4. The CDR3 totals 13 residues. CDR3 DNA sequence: TGTGCCAGCAGGCCAGGGGGCTTTGAAAAACTGTTTTTT. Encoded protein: CASRPGGFEKLFF.

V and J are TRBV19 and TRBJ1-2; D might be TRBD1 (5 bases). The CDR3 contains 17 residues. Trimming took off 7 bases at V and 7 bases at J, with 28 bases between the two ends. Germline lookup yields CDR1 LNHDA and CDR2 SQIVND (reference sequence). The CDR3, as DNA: TGTGCCAGTAACCTCGGCTTTCTCTCAGGGAATTTGGGTGGCTACACCTTC. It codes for CASNLGFLSGNLGGYTF.

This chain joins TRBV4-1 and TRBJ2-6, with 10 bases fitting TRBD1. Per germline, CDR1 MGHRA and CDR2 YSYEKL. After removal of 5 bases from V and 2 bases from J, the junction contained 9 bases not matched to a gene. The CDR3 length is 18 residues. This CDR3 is CASSLIFGTGAGANVLTF. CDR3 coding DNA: TGCGCCAGCAGCTTAATCTTCGGGACAGGGGCTGGGGCCAACGTCCTGACTTTC.

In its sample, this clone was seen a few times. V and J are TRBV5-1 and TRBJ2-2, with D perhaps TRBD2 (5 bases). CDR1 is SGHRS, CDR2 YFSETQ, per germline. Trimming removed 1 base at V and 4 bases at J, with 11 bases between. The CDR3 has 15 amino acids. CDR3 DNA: TGCGCCAGCAGCTTGTCAAGCGGACGCACCGGGGAGCTGTTTTTT. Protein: CASSLSSGRTGELFF.

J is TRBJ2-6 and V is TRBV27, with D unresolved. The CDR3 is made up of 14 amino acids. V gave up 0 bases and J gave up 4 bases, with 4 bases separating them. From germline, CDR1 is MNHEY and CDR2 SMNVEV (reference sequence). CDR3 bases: TGTGCCAGCAGTTTATCCTCCGGGGCCAACGTCCTGACTTTC. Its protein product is CASSLSSGANVLTF.

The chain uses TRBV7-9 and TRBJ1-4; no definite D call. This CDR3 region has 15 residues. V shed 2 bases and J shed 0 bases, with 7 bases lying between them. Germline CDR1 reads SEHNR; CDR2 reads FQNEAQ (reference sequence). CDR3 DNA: TGTGCCAGCAGCTTACTGGGCCCAACTAATGAAAAACTGTTTTTT. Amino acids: CASSLLGPTNEKLFF.

CDR3 sequence reads: CASSEALLGATGGSPLHF. The CDR3 DNA is TGTGCCAGCAGTGAAGCGCTACTAGGAGCGACCGGAGGGTCACCCCTCCACTTT. The chain carries TRBV2 and TRBJ1-6; D gene uncertain. Trimming stripped 0 bases from V and 10 bases from J, with 22 bases between. Germline V lookup: CDR1 SNHLY, CDR2 FYNNEI. The CDR3 runs 18 residues.

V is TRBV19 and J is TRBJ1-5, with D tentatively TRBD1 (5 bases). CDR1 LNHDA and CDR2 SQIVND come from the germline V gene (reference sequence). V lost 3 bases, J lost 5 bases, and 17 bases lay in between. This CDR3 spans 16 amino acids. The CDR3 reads CASSMGLRRPDQPQHF. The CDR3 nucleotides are TGTGCCAGTAGTATGGGGCTTCGACGACCGGATCAGCCCCAGCATTTT. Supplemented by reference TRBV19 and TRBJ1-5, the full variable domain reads DGGITQSPKYLFRKEGQNVTLSCEQNLNHDAMYWYRQDPGQGLRLIYYSQIVNDFQKGDIAEGYSVSREKKESFPLTVTSAQKNPTAFYLCASSMGLRRPDQPQHFGDGTRLSIL.

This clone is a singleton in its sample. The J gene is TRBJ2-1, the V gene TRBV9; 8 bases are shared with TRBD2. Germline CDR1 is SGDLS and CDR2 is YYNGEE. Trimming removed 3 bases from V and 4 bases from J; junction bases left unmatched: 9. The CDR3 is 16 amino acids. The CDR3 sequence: CASSALSGSPYNEQFF. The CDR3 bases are TGTGCCAGCAGCGCGCTCAGCGGGAGTCCTTACAATGAGCAGTTCTTC.

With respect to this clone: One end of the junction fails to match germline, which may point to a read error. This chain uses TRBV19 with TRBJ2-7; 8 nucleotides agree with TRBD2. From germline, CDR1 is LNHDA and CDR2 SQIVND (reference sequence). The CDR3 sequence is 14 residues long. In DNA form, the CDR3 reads TGTGCCAGTAGCCGGAGCGGGGGCGCCCTCCCGGTGAACTTC. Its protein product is CASSRSGGALPVNF.

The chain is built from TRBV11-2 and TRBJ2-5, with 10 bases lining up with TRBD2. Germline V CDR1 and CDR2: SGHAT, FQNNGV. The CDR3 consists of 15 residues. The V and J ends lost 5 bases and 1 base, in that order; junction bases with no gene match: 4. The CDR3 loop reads CASSPRTSGQETQYF. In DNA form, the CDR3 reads TGTGCCAGCAGCCCGCGGACTAGCGGCCAAGAGACCCAGTACTTC.

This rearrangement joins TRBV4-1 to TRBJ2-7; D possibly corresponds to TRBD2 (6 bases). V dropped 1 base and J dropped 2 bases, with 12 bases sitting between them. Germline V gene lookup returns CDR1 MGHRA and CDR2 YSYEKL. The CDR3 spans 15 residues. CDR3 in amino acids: CASSQGLAFTYEQYF. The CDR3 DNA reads TGCGCCAGCAGCCAAGGGCTAGCGTTTACCTACGAGCAGTACTTC.

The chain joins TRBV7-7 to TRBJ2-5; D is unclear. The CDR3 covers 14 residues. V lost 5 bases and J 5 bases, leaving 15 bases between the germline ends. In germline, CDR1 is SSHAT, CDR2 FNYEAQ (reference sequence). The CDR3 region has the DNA TGTGCCAGCAGCCCTAATCTAGGTAGCGAGACCCAGTACTTC. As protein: CASSPNLGSETQYF.

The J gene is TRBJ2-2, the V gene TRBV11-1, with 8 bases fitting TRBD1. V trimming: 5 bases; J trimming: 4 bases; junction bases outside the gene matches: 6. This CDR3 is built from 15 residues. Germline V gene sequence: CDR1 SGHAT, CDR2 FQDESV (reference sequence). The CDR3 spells CASSRSRGPTGELFF. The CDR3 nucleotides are TGTGCCAGCAGCCGATCCAGGGGGCCCACCGGGGAGCTGTTTTTT.

Written as DNA, the CDR3 is TGTGCCAGCAGCAACTATGGGTTTCTTACCTACAATGAGCAGTTCTTC. Its protein product is CASSNYGFLTYNEQFF. The chain recombines TRBV11-2 with TRBJ2-1, with D uncertain. V lost 5 bases, J lost 2 bases, and 16 bases lay in between. Per germline, CDR1 SGHAT and CDR2 FQNNGV. CDR3 size: 16 residues.

CDR3 coding DNA: TGTGCCAGCTCACCACCGGGACAGGGCCCTGAAGCTTTCTTT. Translation gives CASSPPGQGPEAFF. This chain connects TRBV18 to TRBJ1-1; 9 nucleotides match TRBD1. V lost 0 bases to trimming and J lost 6 bases; unmatched junction nucleotides: 2. CDR3 length equals 14 residues. The germline CDR1 and CDR2 sequences are KGHSH and LQKENI. The whole variable domain, filled in from reference TRBV18 and TRBJ1-1, reads NAGVMQNPRHLVRRRGQEARLRCSPMKGHSHVYWYRQLPEEGLKFMVYLQKENIIDESGMPKERFSAEFPKEGPSILRIQQVVRGDSAAYFCASSPPGQGPEAFFGQGTRLTVV.

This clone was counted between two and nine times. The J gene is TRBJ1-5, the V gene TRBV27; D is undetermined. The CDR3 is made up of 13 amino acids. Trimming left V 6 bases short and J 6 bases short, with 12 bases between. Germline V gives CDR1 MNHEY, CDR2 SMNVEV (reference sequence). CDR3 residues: CASSYSAAQPQHF. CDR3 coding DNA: TGTGCCAGCAGCTACTCTGCGGCTCAGCCCCAGCATTTT.

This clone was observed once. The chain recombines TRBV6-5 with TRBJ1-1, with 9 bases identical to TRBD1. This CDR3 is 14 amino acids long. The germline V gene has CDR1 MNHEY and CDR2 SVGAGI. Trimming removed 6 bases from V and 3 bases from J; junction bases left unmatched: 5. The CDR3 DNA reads TGTGCCAGCAGATTGGGACAGGGTTACACTGAAGCTTTCTTT. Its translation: CASRLGQGYTEAFF.

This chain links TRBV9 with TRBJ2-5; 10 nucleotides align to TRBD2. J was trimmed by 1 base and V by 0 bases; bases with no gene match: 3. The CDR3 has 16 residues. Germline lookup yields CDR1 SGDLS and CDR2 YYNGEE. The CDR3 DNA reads TGTGCCAGCAGCGTAGGGTTAGCGGGGGGCCAAGAGACCCAGTACTTC. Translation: CASSVGLAGGQETQYF.

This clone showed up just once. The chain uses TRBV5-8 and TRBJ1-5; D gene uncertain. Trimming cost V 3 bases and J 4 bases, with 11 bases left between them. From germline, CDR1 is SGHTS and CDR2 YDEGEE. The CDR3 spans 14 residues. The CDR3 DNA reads TGTGCCAGCAGCTCCGGGGTACGAAATCAGCCCCAGCATTTT. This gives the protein CASSSGVRNQPQHF.

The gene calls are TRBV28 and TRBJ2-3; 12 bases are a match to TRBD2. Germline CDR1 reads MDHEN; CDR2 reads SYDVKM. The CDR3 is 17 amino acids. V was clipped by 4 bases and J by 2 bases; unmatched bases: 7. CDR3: CASSSSSGRVFTDTQYF. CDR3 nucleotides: TGTGCCAGCAGTTCTTCTAGCGGGAGGGTCTTCACAGATACGCAGTATTTT.

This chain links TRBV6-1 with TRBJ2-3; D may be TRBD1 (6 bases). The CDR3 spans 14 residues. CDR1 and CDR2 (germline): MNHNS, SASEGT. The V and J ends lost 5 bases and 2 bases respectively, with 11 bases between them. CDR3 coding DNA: TGTGCCAGCAGTCGGAACAGGGACACAGATACGCAGTATTTT. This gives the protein CASSRNRDTDTQYF.

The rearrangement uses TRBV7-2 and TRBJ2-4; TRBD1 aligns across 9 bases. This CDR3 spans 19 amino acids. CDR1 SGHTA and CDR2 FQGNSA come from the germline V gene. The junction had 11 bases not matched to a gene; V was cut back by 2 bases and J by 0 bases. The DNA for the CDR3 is TGTGCCAGCAGCTTACGGGGACAGGGAGGGGGATTAGCCAAAAACATTCAGTACTTC. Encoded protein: CASSLRGQGGGLAKNIQYF.

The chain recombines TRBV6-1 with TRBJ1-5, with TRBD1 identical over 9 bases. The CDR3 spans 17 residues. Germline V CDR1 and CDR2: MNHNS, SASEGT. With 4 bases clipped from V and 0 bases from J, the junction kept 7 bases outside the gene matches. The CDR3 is CASSGRQGENSNQPQHF. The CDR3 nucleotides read TGTGCCAGCAGTGGTAGACAGGGGGAAAATAGCAATCAGCCCCAGCATTTT.

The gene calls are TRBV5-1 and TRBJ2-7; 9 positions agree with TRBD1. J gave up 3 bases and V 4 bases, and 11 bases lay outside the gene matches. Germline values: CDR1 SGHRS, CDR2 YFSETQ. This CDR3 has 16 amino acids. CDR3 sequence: CASSPQGAGGLYEQYF. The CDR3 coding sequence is TGCGCCAGCAGCCCACAGGGGGCTGGGGGGCTCTACGAGCAGTACTTC. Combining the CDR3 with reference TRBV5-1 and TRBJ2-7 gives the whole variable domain KAGVTQTPRYLIKTRGQQVTLSCSPISGHRSVSWYQQTPGQGLQFLFEYFSETQRNKGNFPGRFSGRQFSNSRSEMNVSTLELGDSALYLCASSPQGAGGLYEQYFGPGTRLTVT.